This T cell receptor beta chain emerged from a study of cytomegalovirus exposure and HLA in healthy donors. CDR1 SGHTA and CDR2 FQGTGA come from the germline V gene. The V segment lost 5 bases and the J segment 9 bases; nucleotides outside the gene matches: 11. This CDR3 spans 14 amino acids. The PCR ran on 60 Vbeta and 13 Jbeta primers. Produced via immunoSEQ multiplex PCR; TCRdb's table is partial and in-frame only. The sample yields more than 150,000 clones, roughly 87% seen once. The chain combines TRBV7-3 with TRBJ2-3; 7 nucleotides line up with TRBD2. This TCR was recovered from a man in his forties in good health and CMV-seronegative. The source material was PBMCs. The DNA for the CDR3 is TGTGCCAGCAGCACCTCTAGCGGCACCCAAACGCAGTATTTT. The encoded protein is CASSTSSGTQTQYF.